The next 18 T cell receptor beta chains were all read from a single sample in a study of blood T cell repertoires in COVID-19. Here immunoSEQ multiplex PCR was the method, and the copy in TCRdb shows in-frame clones only, minus some. The sample comprises approximately 20,000 clones, approximately 83% of which are singletons, and about 6.1% rests with the top ten. What was sequenced was peripheral blood. These receptors were obtained from a human donor in a cohort sampled during active COVID-19.

With regard to this clone: This CDR3 is also generated by other DNA sequences in the sample. CDR3 bases: TGCGCCAGCAGCCAAGACGTATCGGCGGCGGGGCAGCCCCAGCATTTT. Its translation is CASSQDVSAAGQPQHF. The chain links TRBV4-1 to TRBJ1-5, with unresolved D. The CDR3 length is 16 residues. V lost 0 bases and J 7 bases, leaving 16 bases between the germline ends. The germline V gene has CDR1 MGHRA and CDR2 YSYEKL.

This clone was seen once. The V call is TRBV2, the J call TRBJ2-7; D may be TRBD2 (5 bases). Per germline, CDR1 SNHLY and CDR2 FYNNEI. V lost 6 bases and J 3 bases, leaving 12 bases between the germline ends. The CDR3 consists of 13 residues. The CDR3 loop reads CASRAGVDYEQYF. The DNA for the CDR3 is TGTGCCAGCAGGGCCGGGGTTGACTACGAGCAGTACTTC.

This chain's CDR3 is CASSPEYGYGYTF. The CDR3 coding sequence is TGTGCCAGCAGCCCCGAGTACGGCTATGGCTACACCTTC. The J gene is TRBJ1-2, the V gene TRBV7-9; D is unresolved. The V gene lost 5 bases and the J gene lost 4 bases, with 11 bases spanning the gap. There are 13 residues in the CDR3. Germline V gene lookup returns CDR1 SEHNR and CDR2 FQNEAQ (reference sequence).

This chain joins TRBV6-4 and TRBJ2-3; possibly TRBD2 for D (5 bases). Germline V gene sequence: CDR1 MRHNA, CDR2 SNTAGT. The CDR3 runs to 14 residues. V was trimmed by 6 bases and J by 3 bases, leaving 13 bases between them. For the CDR3, the DNA is TGTGCCAGCAGCTGGAGTGAGGGTACAGATACGCAGTATTTT. Protein: CASSWSEGTDTQYF.

This clone was recorded a few times. This rearrangement joins TRBV9 to TRBJ1-2, with D hard to call. V lost 3 bases and J lost 5, with 5 bases in between. Germline CDR1 and CDR2: SGDLS and YYNGEE. The CDR3 is 11 amino acids. The CDR3 sequence: CASSDSYGYTF. The CDR3 coding sequence is TGTGCCAGCAGCGACTCTTATGGCTACACCTTC.

This clone was seen once. The J gene is TRBJ2-3, the V gene TRBV29-1; TRBD2 matches 13 bases. This CDR3 has 15 residues. V lost 7 bases, J lost 3 bases, and 7 bases stayed unmatched. Germline V gene sequence: CDR1 SQVTM, CDR2 ANQGSEA. Here the CDR3 DNA reads TGCAGCGAGTCACTAGCGGGAGGGCCAACAGATACGCAGTATTTT. Translation: CSESLAGGPTDTQYF.

This chain uses TRBV4-3 with TRBJ2-1; 8 nucleotides line up with TRBD1. Trimming removed 4 bases from V and 6 bases from J; junction bases left unmatched: 11. In germline, CDR1 is LGHNA, CDR2 YSLEER. The length of the CDR3 is 16 residues. For the CDR3, the DNA is TGCGCCAGCAGCCCTAACCAGGGGGCCGGGGGCAATGAGCAGTTCTTC. This translates into CASSPNQGAGGNEQFF.

This clone occurred once. The chain combines TRBV11-2 with TRBJ2-2; TRBD2 is a possible D gene (5 bases). Germline loops: CDR1 SGHAT, CDR2 FQNNGV. The CDR3 runs 15 residues. V lost 4 bases and J lost 5, with 14 bases in between. The CDR3 loop is CASSYYEGGTGELFF. The CDR3 bases are TGTGCCAGCAGCTATTACGAGGGTGGGACCGGGGAGCTGTTTTTT.

With regard to this clone: Compared with germline, one end of the junction differs, possibly owing to a read error. The rearrangement uses TRBV7-9 and TRBJ1-1, with TRBD1 matching 10 bases. CDR3 length: 14 residues. Germline V lookup: CDR1 SEHNR, CDR2 FQNEAQ (reference sequence). In DNA form, the CDR3 reads TGCGCGTCCGGGGGACAGGGGCTGAACACTGAAGCTTTCTTT. It is translated as CASGGQGLNTEAFF.

The chain links TRBV6-4 to TRBJ1-1; 8 nucleotides line up with TRBD1. J gave up 6 bases and V 7 bases, and 10 bases lay outside the gene matches. The CDR3 extends over 14 amino acids. CDR1 and CDR2 (germline): MRHNA, SNTAGT. The chain's CDR3 is CASTPGQDSSEAFF. CDR3 DNA sequence: TGTGCCAGCACCCCGGGACAGGACTCCTCTGAAGCTTTCTTT.

On this clone itself: The junction shows a germline mismatch at one end, possibly a read error. The rearrangement uses TRBV6-5 and TRBJ1-2; 10 nucleotides align to TRBD1. This CDR3 contains 13 residues. Germline CDR1 reads MNHEY; CDR2 reads SVGAGI. CDR3 nucleotides: TGTGCCAGCAGTTACACCGGGACAGGGGTGCTCGACTTC. Encoded protein: CASSYTGTGVLDF.

This clone ranks as medium-sized. The chain joins TRBV11-2 to TRBJ2-7; D is possibly TRBD1 (6 bases). The CDR3 totals 15 residues. Germline CDR1 is SGHAT and CDR2 is FQNNGV. V was clipped by 3 bases and J by 3 bases, with 15 bases between them. CDR3: CASSFPTGTLYEQYF. The CDR3, as DNA: TGTGCCAGCAGCTTTCCCACAGGGACCCTCTACGAGCAGTACTTC. The full variable domain, rest sourced from reference TRBV11-2 and TRBJ2-7, is EAGVAQSPRYKIIEKRQSVAFWCNPISGHATLYWYQQILGQGPKLLIQFQNNGVVDDSQLPKDRFSAERLKGVDSTLKIQPAKLEDSAVYLCASSFPTGTLYEQYFGPGTRLTVT.

The chain links TRBV19 to TRBJ2-5; 10 positions agree with TRBD2. This CDR3 is 15 amino acids long. The ends lost 3 bases at V and 5 bases at J; junction bases unmatched: 6. Germline loops: CDR1 LNHDA, CDR2 SQIVND (reference sequence). CDR3 DNA sequence: TGTGCCAGTAGTATGGGACTAGCGACGGGGGAGACCCAGTACTTC. Residues: CASSMGLATGETQYF.

This clone was observed once. The chain carries TRBV30 and TRBJ2-6, with a weak D call TRBD1 (5 bases). The CDR3 length is 17 residues. Germline lookup yields CDR1 GTSNPN and CDR2 SVGIG (reference sequence). Trimming removed 0 bases at V and 0 bases at J, with 12 bases between. CDR3 DNA sequence: TGTGCCTGGAGTGTATACAGGTCCGGCTCTGGGGCCAACGTCCTGACTTTC. Translation: CAWSVYRSGSGANVLTF.

The V call is TRBV11-2, the J call TRBJ2-3; D might be TRBD2 (6 bases). V lost 4 bases and J lost 0, with 14 bases in between. The CDR3 loop spans 16 amino acids. Germline CDR1 SGHAT, CDR2 FQNNGV. The CDR3 DNA reads as TGTGCCAGCAGCTCCCCCGGGAGCCCTAGCACAGATACGCAGTATTTT. It encodes CASSSPGSPSTDTQYF.

The gene calls are TRBV27 and TRBJ2-3; 8 bases agree with TRBD2. V gave up 5 bases and J gave up 3 bases; unmatched junction bases: 13. The germline CDR1 and CDR2 sequences are MNHEY and SMNVEV (reference sequence). CDR3 length: 17 residues. The CDR3 DNA reads TGTGCCAGCAGTCCCCTCGGAGCGGGAGTTTGGACAGATACGCAGTATTTT. This gives the protein CASSPLGAGVWTDTQYF.

The CDR3 loop is CASSSSFNQPQHF. In nucleotides, the CDR3 is TGTGCCAGCAGTTCAAGCTTCAATCAGCCCCAGCATTTT. The chain links TRBV12-3 or TRBV12-4 to TRBJ1-5, with D uncertain. The CDR3 is 13 amino acids. Trimming pared 4 bases from V and 3 bases from J, leaving 7 bases between.

The CDR3: CASSRVEAFF. Written as DNA, the CDR3 is TGTGCCAGTAGCAGGGTTGAAGCTTTCTTT. This chain joins TRBV2 and TRBJ1-1; D is possibly TRBD1 (5 bases). This CDR3 has 10 amino acids. Trimming stripped 9 bases from V and 7 bases from J, with 9 bases between. The germline V gene has CDR1 SNHLY and CDR2 FYNNEI.